Listed below are T cell receptor beta chains from one sample, sequenced in a study of blood T cell repertoires in COVID-19. Assay: immunoSEQ multiplex PCR; the TCRdb copy retains only in-frame clones and omits some. The repertoire consists of just over 90,000 clones, with roughly 80% occurring once and the leading ten covering about 16%. The sample comprised peripheral blood. Receptor source: a human donor in a cohort sampled during active COVID-19. The CDR3 runs from the conserved cysteine through the conserved F or W. D genes are given only for firm matches. Rows give clone size only sometimes, using once, few, many, or a class for an expanded clone.

length	V	size	D	J	CDR3	DNA
13	TRBV6-1	-	-	TRBJ1-2	CASSEGAGYGYTF	TGTGCCAGCAGTGAAGGGGCAGGGTATGGCTACACCTTC
14	TRBV4-2	many	-	TRBJ2-7	CASSQVGSSYEQYF	TGTGCCAGCAGCCAAGTTGGGAGCTCCTACGAGCAGTACTTC
11	TRBV29-1	once	-	TRBJ1-2	CSVTTGYGYTF	TGCAGCGTAACCACAGGGTATGGCTACACCTTC
15	TRBV10-3	once	TRBD2	TRBJ2-7	CAISDPRGLAGEQYF	TGTGCCATCAGTGACCCTAGGGGACTAGCCGGCGAGCAGTACTTC
15	TRBV3-1/TRBV3-2	-	-	TRBJ1-4	CASSQDRGYSEKLFF	TGTGCCAGCAGCCAAGATCGCGGGTACAGTGAAAAACTGTTTTTT
11	TRBV6-5	-	TRBD1	TRBJ1-2	CASRRQGGYTF	TGTGCCAGCAGAAGACAGGGGGGCTACACCTTC
17	TRBV2	-	TRBD1	TRBJ2-2	CASSEGWREGATGELFF	TGTGCCAGCAGTGAGGGTTGGCGCGAGGGGGCCACCGGGGAGCTGTTTTTT
14	TRBV5-1	-	-	TRBJ2-5	CASSFGQNQETQYF	TGCGCCAGCAGCTTTGGTCAGAACCAAGAGACCCAGTACTTC
17	TRBV19	-	TRBD1	TRBJ1-6	CASSSPGQGPFNSPLHF	TGTGCCAGTAGTTCGCCGGGACAGGGTCCCTTCAATTCACCCCTCCACTTT
13	TRBV28	-	-	TRBJ1-2	CASSDTMNYGYTF	TGTGCCAGCAGTGATACAATGAACTATGGCTACACCTTC
17	TRBV28	-	TRBD1	TRBJ1-1	CASSPDRGPVGGTEAFF	TGTGCCAGCAGCCCTGACAGGGGGCCTGTTGGCGGCACTGAAGCTTTCTTT
15	TRBV5-1	-	-	TRBJ1-1	CASSFEGALNTEAFF	TGCGCCAGCAGCTTCGAAGGGGCTCTTAACACTGAAGCTTTCTTT
13	TRBV6-4	-	-	TRBJ1-1	CASSARTNTEAFF	TGTGCCAGCAGTGCCAGAACCAACACTGAAGCTTTCTTT
18	TRBV28	-	TRBD1	TRBJ1-3	CASTATPSGGISGNTIYF	TGTGCCAGCACCGCCACCCCATCAGGGGGAATCTCTGGAAACACCATATATTTT
18	TRBV4-1	-	TRBD2	TRBJ2-3	CASTRLATHLRYTDTQYF	TGCGCCAGCACCCGACTAGCGACTCACCTCAGATACACAGATACGCAGTATTTT
14	TRBV10-2	-	TRBD1	TRBJ2-2	CAAWGQENTGELFF	TGCGCCGCTTGGGGACAGGAGAACACCGGGGAGCTGTTTTTT
15	TRBV25-1	-	TRBD2	TRBJ2-5	CASSALLAGGQTQYF	TGTGCCAGCAGTGCCTTACTAGCGGGAGGACAGACCCAGTACTTC
16	TRBV5-4	few	-	TRBJ2-1	CASSPSLTGPYNEQFF	TGTGCCAGCAGCCCCAGTTTAACAGGCCCTTACAATGAGCAGTTCTTC
12	TRBV12-3/TRBV12-4	few	TRBD2	TRBJ2-1	CASSGGAGGQFF	TGTGCCAGCAGTGGGGGAGCGGGAGGGCAGTTCTTC
16	TRBV2	-	TRBD1	TRBJ1-4	CASTWQSGGINEKLFF	TGTGCCAGCACTTGGCAGTCAGGGGGCATTAATGAAAAACTGTTTTTT
16	TRBV7-8	-	TRBD2	TRBJ2-7	CASSLRGREGWYEQYF	TGTGCCAGCAGCCTTAGGGGCCGGGAGGGGTGGTACGAGCAGTACTTC
16	TRBV29-1	-	-	TRBJ1-4	CSVVFASPGANEKLFF	TGCAGCGTTGTCTTCGCCTCTCCAGGGGCTAATGAAAAACTGTTTTTT
16	TRBV18	once	-	TRBJ1-5	CASSPRIQGGNQPQHF	TGTGCCAGCTCACCAAGGATCCAGGGTGGGAATCAGCCCCAGCATTTT
15	TRBV5-4	-	-	TRBJ2-2	CASSLQGLLTGELFF	TGTGCCAGCAGCTTACAGGGTCTTTTGACCGGGGAGCTGTTTTTT
14	TRBV19	-	TRBD1	TRBJ2-7	CASSTGADRPLLYF	TGTGCCAGTAGTACAGGTGCGGACAGGCCCCTTCTGTACTTC
15	TRBV4-1	-	-	TRBJ1-1	CASSQDEGAYAEAFF	TGCGCCAGCAGCCAAGATGAGGGCGCCTACGCTGAAGCTTTCTTT
13	TRBV27	few	-	TRBJ1-2	CASSYTGNYGYTF	TGTGCCAGCAGTTACACAGGGAACTATGGCTACACCTTC
16	TRBV11-2	-	-	TRBJ2-1	CASSLARERSTNEQFF	TGTGCCAGCAGCTTAGCCCGGGAGCGGAGTACCAATGAGCAGTTCTTC
17	TRBV28	once	TRBD2	TRBJ2-7	CASSLRPGGGSSYEQYF	TGTGCCAGCAGTTTGCGCCCGGGGGGAGGTAGCTCCTACGAGCAGTACTTC
16	TRBV28	few	-	TRBJ2-7	CASSFTGPGGYYEQYF	TGTGCCAGCAGTTTCACCGGGCCTGGGGGCTACTACGAGCAGTACTTC
13	TRBV25-1	few	-	TRBJ1-5	CASSEGEGQPQHF	TGTGCCAGCAGTGAGGGGGAGGGTCAGCCCCAGCATTTT
14	TRBV7-2	once	TRBD2	TRBJ2-5	CASSRSGRGETQYF	TGTGCCAGCAGCCGTAGCGGGAGAGGAGAGACCCAGTACTTC
15	TRBV6-5	-	TRBD1	TRBJ1-5	CASSRGQGGNQPQHF	TGTGCCAGCAGTCGGGGACAGGGAGGTAATCAGCCCCAGCATTTT
15	TRBV4-2	-	-	TRBJ2-5	CASSQELGGWETQYF	TGTGCCAGCAGCCAAGAACTTGGGGGCTGGGAGACCCAGTACTTC
15	TRBV19	once	TRBD1	TRBJ1-5	CASSLTGTGYQPQHF	TGTGCCAGTAGTCTGACCGGGACAGGATATCAGCCCCAGCATTTT
18	TRBV4-1	-	TRBD2	TRBJ2-6	CASSRETSGGAGANVLTF	TGCGCCAGCAGCCGGGAGACTAGCGGGGGGGCTGGGGCCAACGTCCTGACTTTC
15	TRBV9	-	TRBD1	TRBJ2-4	CASSVEGRQGDIQYF	TGTGCCAGCAGCGTAGAGGGGAGACAGGGGGACATTCAGTACTTC
13	TRBV27	-	-	TRBJ1-5	CASSLQVNQPQHF	TGTGCCAGCAGTTTACAGGTCAATCAGCCCCAGCATTTT
15	TRBV5-1	-	TRBD1	TRBJ2-7	CASSIVPGQGNEQYF	TGCGCCAGCAGCATTGTACCGGGACAGGGGAACGAGCAGTACTTC